This T cell receptor beta chain was captured by sequencing in a study of cytomegalovirus exposure and HLA in healthy donors. The CDR3 spans 18 residues. The V gene's germline CDR1 is SQVTM and CDR2 ANQGSEA. Trimming took 4 bases from V and 6 from J; bases not matched to a gene: 20. Researchers ran the PCR with 60 Vbeta and 13 Jbeta primers. Assay: immunoSEQ multiplex PCR; the TCRdb copy retains only in-frame clones and omits some. Here the sample table reports under 70,000 clones. Material for sequencing was PBMCs. This chain links TRBV29-1 with TRBJ1-5; 8 positions agree with TRBD1. The receptor comes from a female donor in good health and CMV-seropositive. This CDR3 is CSVGHYRGYWILAQPQHF. CDR3 coding DNA: TGCAGCGTTGGCCACTACAGGGGGTACTGGATTTTGGCTCAGCCCCAGCATTTT.